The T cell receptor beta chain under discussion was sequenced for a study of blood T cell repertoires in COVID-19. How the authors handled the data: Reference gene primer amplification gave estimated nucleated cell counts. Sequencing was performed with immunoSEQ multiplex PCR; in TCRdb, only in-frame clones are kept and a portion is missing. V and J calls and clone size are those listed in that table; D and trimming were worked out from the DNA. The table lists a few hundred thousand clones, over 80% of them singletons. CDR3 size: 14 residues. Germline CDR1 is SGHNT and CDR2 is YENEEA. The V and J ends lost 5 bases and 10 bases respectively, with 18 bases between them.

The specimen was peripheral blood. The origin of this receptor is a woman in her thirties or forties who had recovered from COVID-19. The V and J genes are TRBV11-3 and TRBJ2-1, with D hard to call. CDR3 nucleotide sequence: TGTGCCAGCAGCCCATACTTCAGGCACCCCGAGCAGTTCTTC. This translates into CASSPYFRHPEQFF. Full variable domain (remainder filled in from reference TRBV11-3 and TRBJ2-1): EAGVVQSPRYKIIEKKQPVAFWCNPISGHNTLYWYLQNLGQGPELLIRYENEEAVDDSQLPKDRFSAERLKGVDSTLKIQPAELGDSAVYLCASSPYFRHPEQFFGPGTRLTVL.